The sequence of this T cell receptor (beta chain) was determined in a study of T cells in Graves' hyperthyroidism and ophthalmopathy. Study-wide background: Peripheral blood specimens were obtained at initial diagnosis, prior to any treatment.

V dropped 5 bases and J dropped 16 bases, with 12 bases sitting between them. The CDR3 has 11 residues. Germline CDR1 and CDR2: MNHNS and SASEGT. Study-level findings and limits: Most expanded thyroid clonotypes above 0.001 recurred in blood.

It was RNA transcripts that yielded the amplified TCR beta CDR3 regions. First-round RT-PCR of the TCR CDR3 relied on the HTBI primer set. TCRdb redid the calling of the multiplex PCR reads with MiXCR, one entry per CDR3 protein. The sample shows 400,000 to 500,000 distinct CDR3 sequences, roughly 13% of them seen only once. This clonotype was detected many times. Its antigen remains unidentified. V and J are TRBV6-1 and TRBJ1-6; the D gene is possibly TRBD1 (6 bases). The sequence was obtained from a woman aged 18-29 years with Graves' hyperthyroidism. The specimen was blood. The CDR3 loop reads CASSSRDILHF. CDR3 DNA: TGTGCCAGCAGTTCCCGGGACATACTCCACTTT.